Sequencing of this T cell receptor beta chain was carried out in a study of cytomegalovirus exposure and HLA in healthy donors. Concerning this clone: Its target is unknown.

Findings and limits, study-wide: One later analysis reportedly identified an Asian-associated ancestry cluster that showed fewer N-insertions than the approximately 700-donor mean. The authors confirmed in vitro that a few CMV-associated chains were specific for CMV antigens. Most TCR beta V segments were productive about 90% or about 30% of the time in an earlier analysis.

This CDR3 has 15 amino acids. Germline-derived CDR1 and CDR2 are LNHNV and YYDKDF (reference sequence). V dropped 5 bases and J dropped 1 base, with 14 bases sitting between them. It was with 60 Vbeta and 13 Jbeta primers that the PCR ran. Profiling relied on immunoSEQ multiplex PCR, and the TCRdb table lists in-frame clones only, not all of them. The sample holds approximately 100,000 clones, 70% to 80% seen once. The receptor was isolated from a woman between 18 and 30 years old in good health and CMV-seropositive. The V gene is TRBV15, the J gene TRBJ1-1; D not certain. Sequencing used PBMCs. The CDR3 DNA follows: TGTGCCACCAGCGAGGTCAGCGCCGAGAACACTGAAGCTTTCTTT. Encoded protein: CATSEVSAENTEAFF.